This T cell receptor beta chain was profiled in a study of cytomegalovirus exposure and HLA in healthy donors. As to this clone: Its antigen is currently unknown.

Study observations and caveats: TCR beta sequences reportedly predicted most subjects' HLA-A and HLA-B alleles accurately. Sequencing likely generated an artifact that appeared as a cluster of highly shared sequence variants.

The primer mix had 60 Vbeta and 13 Jbeta primers. Repertoires were generated with immunoSEQ multiplex PCR, while TCRdb's copy carries only in-frame clones and drops some. Of approximately 100,000 clones listed, around 66% are singletons. Between the trimmed V and J ends, which lost 7 bases and 0 bases, there was a span of 22 bases. Germline values: CDR1 MDHEN, CDR2 SYDVKM. The CDR3 has 18 residues. Sequenced: PBMCs. This chain connects TRBV28 to TRBJ1-3; D might be TRBD1 (5 bases). The clonotype was recovered from a man aged 30 to 39 in good health and CMV-seronegative. CDR3 sequence: CASTVGGGIGHSGNTIYF. CDR3 coding DNA: TGTGCCAGCACCGTGGGGGGGGGAATAGGACACTCTGGAAACACCATATATTTT.